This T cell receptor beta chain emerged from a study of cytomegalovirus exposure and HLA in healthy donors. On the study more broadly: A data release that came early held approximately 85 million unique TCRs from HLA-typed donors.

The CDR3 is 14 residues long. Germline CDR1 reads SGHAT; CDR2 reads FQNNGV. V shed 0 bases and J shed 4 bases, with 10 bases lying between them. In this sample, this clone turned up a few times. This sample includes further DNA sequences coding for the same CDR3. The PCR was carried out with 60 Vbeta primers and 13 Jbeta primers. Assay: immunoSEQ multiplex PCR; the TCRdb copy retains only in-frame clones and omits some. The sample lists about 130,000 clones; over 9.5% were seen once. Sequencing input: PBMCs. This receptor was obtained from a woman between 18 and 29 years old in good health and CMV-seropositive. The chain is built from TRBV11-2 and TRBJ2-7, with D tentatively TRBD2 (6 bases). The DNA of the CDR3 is TGTGCCAGCAGCTTAGATCCGGCGGGGTACGAGCAGTACTTC. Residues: CASSLDPAGYEQYF.